This T cell receptor (beta chain) was obtained from a study of T cells after yellow fever vaccination. For the study at large: Where fractions had low cell numbers, libraries were prepared from them with the SMART-Seq v4 Ultra Low Input RNA kit. Study-wide findings and caveats: Reappearing after the booster were most of the clones from primary vaccination (less than 98% CD4, about 87% CD8).

Points on this clonotype: What it binds is unknown.

TCR cDNA was made by 5'RACE template switching, adding a universal primer site and UMIs. TCRdb re-analysed the 5' RACE reads in MiXCR, keeping a single row per CDR3 protein. Of 550,000 or so distinct CDR3 sequences listed, about a fifth were seen once; the top ten hold about 13%. This CDR3 contains 16 residues. J lost 7 bases, V lost 3 bases, and 10 bases had no gene match. Germline CDR1 LGHNA, CDR2 YSLEER. This chain links TRBV4-3 with TRBJ2-2; 8 positions match TRBD2. The sequencing here drew on PBMCs, taken 15 days after the yellow fever booster vaccination. This receptor was obtained from a man aged 30 to 39 who received the YFV17D yellow fever vaccine. The DNA for the CDR3 is TGCGCCAGCAGCCACCGTCTAGCGGGTTCCGGCGGGGAGCTGTTTTTT. Translated, it gives CASSHRLAGSGGELFF.